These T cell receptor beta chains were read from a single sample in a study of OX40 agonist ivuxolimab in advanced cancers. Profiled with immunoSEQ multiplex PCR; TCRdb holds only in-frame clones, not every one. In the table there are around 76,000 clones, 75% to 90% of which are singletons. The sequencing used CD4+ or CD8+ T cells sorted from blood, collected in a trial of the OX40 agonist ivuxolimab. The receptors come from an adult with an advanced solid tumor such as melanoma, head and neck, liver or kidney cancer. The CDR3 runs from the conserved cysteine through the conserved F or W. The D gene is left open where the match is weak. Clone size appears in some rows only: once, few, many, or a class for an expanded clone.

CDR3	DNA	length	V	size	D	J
CASSRDRGHGGELFF	TGTGCCAGCAGCAGGGACAGGGGGCATGGCGGGGAGCTGTTTTTT	15	TRBV6-5	.	TRBD1	TRBJ2-2
CASKQTGTDTQYF	TGTGCCAGCAAACAGACAGGCACAGATACGCAGTATTTT	13	TRBV2	.	.	TRBJ2-3
CASSETGTFGGYTF	TGTGCCAGCAGTGAAACCGGGACATTTGGAGGCTACACCTTC	14	TRBV6-1	.	.	TRBJ1-2
CASSVFNAPNEKLFF	TGTGCCAGCAGCGTCTTTAACGCACCTAATGAAAAACTGTTTTTT	15	TRBV9	.	.	TRBJ1-4
CASSFRFGSYNEQFF	TGTGCCAGCAGCTTCAGGTTTGGCTCGTACAATGAGCAGTTCTTC	15	TRBV7-9	.	.	TRBJ2-1
CASSLSWDSLIGDEQFF	TGTGCCAGCAGCTTAAGCTGGGACAGCCTAATTGGGGATGAGCAGTTCTTC	17	TRBV11-2	.	TRBD1	TRBJ2-1
CASSPARGVTDTQYF	TGTGCCAGCAGCCCGGCGCGAGGGGTCACAGATACGCAGTATTTT	15	TRBV11-2	.	.	TRBJ2-3
CASSDGPSGGSDTQYF	TGTGCCAGCAGTGACGGTCCTAGCGGGGGTTCAGATACGCAGTATTTT	16	TRBV6-4	few	TRBD2	TRBJ2-3
CASRRQFSGNTIYF	TGTGCCAGCAGGCGACAGTTCTCTGGAAACACCATATATTTT	14	TRBV6-5	.	.	TRBJ1-3
CASSYVTGRSITEAFF	TGTGCCAGCAGTTACGTCACAGGAAGGAGTATCACTGAAGCTTTCTTT	16	TRBV6-6	.	.	TRBJ1-1
CASSSSRETQYF	TGTGCCAGTAGTTCTAGCCGGGAGACCCAGTACTTC	12	TRBV19	.	.	TRBJ2-5
CASRELAGGRDTQYF	TGTGCCAGCAGAGAATTAGCGGGGGGGCGGGATACGCAGTATTTT	15	TRBV2	.	TRBD2	TRBJ2-3
CASSQEEGVTPEQFF	TGTGCCAGCAGCCAAGAAGAAGGGGTTACACCTGAGCAGTTCTTC	15	TRBV4-2	.	.	TRBJ2-1
CATTPPVFTGELFF	TGTGCCACCACTCCTCCGGTATTCACCGGGGAGCTGTTTTTT	14	TRBV25-1	.	.	TRBJ2-2
CASSYTLVDLNYGYTF	TGTGCCAGCAGCTATACCTTGGTGGATCTTAACTATGGCTACACCTTC	16	TRBV4-2	once	.	TRBJ1-2
CASSPGSGGAVRTQYF	TGTGCCAGCAGCCCCGGTAGCGGGGGGGCGGTCCGTACGCAGTATTTT	16	TRBV7-8	.	TRBD2	TRBJ2-3
CASSYSSGQGNYGYTF	TGTGCCAGCAGTTACTCGTCGGGACAGGGGAACTATGGCTACACCTTC	16	TRBV6-6	.	TRBD1	TRBJ1-2
CASSVGFGRDSSYEQYF	TGTGCCAGCAGCGTAGGTTTCGGGAGGGACAGCTCCTACGAGCAGTACTTC	17	TRBV9	.	.	TRBJ2-7
CASSHDRRSSNQPQHF	TGTGCCAGCAGCCATGACAGGCGGAGTAGCAATCAGCCCCAGCATTTT	16	TRBV5-5	once	.	TRBJ1-5
CSARGGRYEQYF	TGCAGCGCTCGGGGGGGGAGGTACGAGCAGTACTTC	12	TRBV29-1	.	TRBD2	TRBJ2-7
CSVEVHGRSYEQYF	TGCAGCGTTGAAGTACATGGGCGATCCTACGAGCAGTACTTC	14	TRBV29-1	.	.	TRBJ2-7
CASSYDRGLGYTF	TGCGCCAGCAGTTACGACAGGGGGCTTGGCTACACCTTC	13	TRBV5-1	.	TRBD1	TRBJ1-2
CASSQPAKSGNTIYF	TGCGCCAGCAGCCAGCCCGCCAAGTCTGGAAACACCATATATTTT	15	TRBV4-1	.	.	TRBJ1-3
CASSLGVRASEETQYF	TGTGCCAGCAGCTTGGGGGTTCGGGCTAGCGAAGAGACCCAGTACTTC	16	TRBV5-4	.	.	TRBJ2-5
CASSLWGDRSGNTIYF	TGCGCCAGCAGCTTGTGGGGAGACCGCTCTGGAAACACCATATATTTT	16	TRBV5-1	.	.	TRBJ1-3
CASSPGQAFNQPQHF	TGCGCCAGCAGCCCAGGACAGGCCTTCAATCAGCCCCAGCATTTT	15	TRBV4-1	.	TRBD1	TRBJ1-5
CASSPHGTDLGYTF	TGTGCCAGCAGCCCCCACGGGACAGATCTTGGCTACACCTTC	14	TRBV11-2	.	TRBD1	TRBJ1-2
CASADKGGGVLAETQYF	TGTGCCAGCGCCGACAAAGGTGGAGGAGTCCTGGCGGAGACCCAGTACTTC	17	TRBV19	.	.	TRBJ2-5
CASSLVFGGSYNEQFF	TGTGCCAGCAGTTTGGTTTTCGGCGGCTCCTACAATGAGCAGTTCTTC	16	TRBV28	.	.	TRBJ2-1
CASSAALGQGSKNIQYF	TGCGCCAGCAGCGCGGCCCTGGGACAGGGATCCAAAAACATTCAGTACTTC	17	TRBV5-1	.	TRBD1	TRBJ2-4
CASRESGANVLTF	TGTGCCAGCAGGGAATCTGGGGCCAACGTCCTGACTTTC	13	TRBV5-4	.	.	TRBJ2-6
CASSLSGVGYTF	TGTGCCAGCAGCTTGAGTGGGGTAGGCTACACCTTC	12	TRBV11-1	.	.	TRBJ1-2
CASSEQGAQYEQYF	TGTGCCAGCAGCGAACAGGGGGCGCAGTACGAGCAGTACTTC	14	TRBV9	.	TRBD1	TRBJ2-7